This T cell receptor beta chain was recovered during a study of blood T cell repertoires in COVID-19. Study at large: Researchers got acute and convalescent COVID-19 samples from the United States, Italy and Spain. T cells, B-cell-depleted T cells, or PBMCs supplied cDNA or gDNA.

Germline lookup yields CDR1 SGDLS and CDR2 YYNGEE. There are 19 residues in the CDR3. Trimming shortened V by 4 bases and J by 2 bases, and 24 bases separated the two germline ends. Assay: immunoSEQ multiplex PCR; the TCRdb copy retains only in-frame clones and omits some. The sample contains around 60,000 clones, 75% to 90% of which appear only once. Patients of the Seattle cohort, enrolled during active infection, were followed longitudinally. The specimen was peripheral blood. This sequence originates from a woman aged 60 to 75 with COVID-19, enrolled during active disease. The V gene is TRBV9, the J gene TRBJ1-4, with D perhaps TRBD1 (6 bases). The CDR3 coding sequence is TGTGCCAGCAGCACCTCACCGGTACACCATGGACAGACTAATGAAAAACTGTTTTTT. Residues: CASSTSPVHHGQTNEKLFF. Full variable domain (outside the CDR3, taken from reference TRBV9 and TRBJ1-4): DSGVTQTPKHLITATGQRVTLRCSPRSGDLSVYWYQQSLDQGLQFLIQYYNGEERAKGNILERFSAQQFPDLHSELNLSSLELGDSALYFCASSTSPVHHGQTNEKLFFGSGTQLSVL.